The 13 T cell receptor beta chains below come from one sample, sequenced in a study of identical twins. Each CDR3 protein gets one entry after TCRdb re-called the 5' RACE reads with MiXCR. The sample consists of about 430,000 distinct CDR3 sequences, around 20% of them appearing once. The sequencing sample was made of naive T cells sorted from blood. The receptor source for this set is a man aged 50-60 years in good health.

This clonotype was recorded many times. The chain recombines TRBV20-1 with TRBJ2-7; maybe TRBD2 (6 bases). In germline, CDR1 is DFQATT, CDR2 SNEGSKA (reference sequence). V was clipped by 6 bases and J by 3 bases, with 21 bases between them. The CDR3 extends over 15 amino acids. In DNA, the CDR3 is TGCAGTGCCCCGCCGGGAGATATGGGGCACTACGAGCAGTACTTC. The encoded protein is CSAPPGDMGHYEQYF.

This clonotype was picked up one time. The chain links TRBV4-2 to TRBJ2-7; possibly TRBD1 for D (7 bases). The V end lost 2 bases, the J end lost 1 base, and 15 bases lay between the germline ends. CDR1 and CDR2 (germline): LGHNA, YNFKEQ. This CDR3 contains 16 residues. Written as DNA, the CDR3 is TGTGCCAGCAGCCAACGCGGGACAGCCGGTTCCTACGAGCAGTACTTC. Its protein is CASSQRGTAGSYEQYF.

A few counts support this clonotype. The chain's CDR3 is CSVEGTPGLASDEQFF. The CDR3 nucleotides are TGCAGCGTTGAAGGCACCCCGGGACTAGCGAGCGATGAGCAGTTCTTC. The chain recombines TRBV29-1 with TRBJ2-1, with TRBD2 identical over 10 bases. The CDR3 consists of 16 residues. Trimming cost V 1 base and J 8 bases; bases outside gene matches: 11. The germline V gene has CDR1 SQVTM and CDR2 ANQGSEA.

This rearrangement joins TRBV28 to TRBJ1-2, with a weak D call TRBD1 (5 bases). Germline V gives CDR1 MDHEN, CDR2 SYDVKM. V lost 2 bases to trimming and J lost 7 bases, with 17 bases between them. CDR3 length equals 15 residues. The CDR3 DNA reads as TGTGCCAGCAGTTTAGAAGGGGACCTCGTCTTTGGCTACACCTTC. Translating gives CASSLEGDLVFGYTF.

This clonotype was observed a handful of times. The chain combines TRBV12-3 or TRBV12-4 with TRBJ1-1; the match to TRBD1 covers 8 bases. V shed 2 bases and J 3 bases; nucleotides not matched to a gene: 5. The CDR3 length is 15 residues. The CDR3 sequence is CASSLRQGADTEAFF. The CDR3 region has the DNA TGTGCCAGCAGTTTAAGGCAGGGGGCGGACACTGAAGCTTTCTTT.

The rearrangement links TRBV28 to TRBJ2-2, with 7 bases matching TRBD1. The V segment lost 5 bases and the J segment 5 bases; nucleotides outside the gene matches: 11. The CDR3 spans 16 residues. Germline V gives CDR1 MDHEN, CDR2 SYDVKM. The CDR3 spells CASSLRQGLRTGELFF. The CDR3 DNA is TGTGCCAGCAGTCTACGACAGGGTCTACGGACCGGGGAGCTGTTTTTT. Full variable domain (remainder filled in from reference TRBV28 and TRBJ2-2): DVKVTQSSRYLVKRTGEKVFLECVQDMDHENMFWYRQDPGLGLRLIYFSYDVKMKEKGDIPEGYSVSREKKERFSLILESASTNQTSMYLCASSLRQGLRTGELFFGEGSRLTVL.

The chain uses TRBV20-1 and TRBJ2-7; 9 bases are shared with TRBD1. V lost 4 bases, J lost 2 bases, and 6 bases stayed unmatched. Germline CDR1 reads DFQATT; CDR2 reads SNEGSKA (reference sequence). The CDR3 is 14 residues long. CDR3 sequence: CSATRQGGTYEQYF. The CDR3 region has the DNA TGCAGTGCTACGAGACAGGGGGGAACCTACGAGCAGTACTTC.

This clonotype was observed at least ten times. The CDR3 loop reads CASKETPSTDTQYF. As DNA, the CDR3 is TGTGCCAGCAAGGAGACACCTAGCACAGATACGCAGTATTTT. The chain carries TRBV28 and TRBJ2-3; D call uncertain. Germline V gene lookup returns CDR1 MDHEN and CDR2 SYDVKM. The CDR3 is 14 amino acids. V lost 7 bases and J 0 bases, leaving 11 bases between the germline ends.

The CDR3 loop is CASSLHRGYGYTF. CDR3 bases: TGCGCCAGCAGCTTGCACAGGGGGTATGGCTACACCTTC. The chain has TRBV5-1 and TRBJ1-2; 8 nucleotides line up with TRBD1. With 1 base clipped from V and 5 bases from J, the junction kept 1 base outside the gene matches. This CDR3 has 13 amino acids. Germline CDR1 reads SGHRS; CDR2 reads YFSETQ.

For the CDR3, the DNA is TGCGCCAGCAGCTCGGTACAGGGAAACTACGAGCAGTACTTC. Encoded protein: CASSSVQGNYEQYF. This chain joins TRBV5-1 and TRBJ2-7; the D gene is possibly TRBD1 (6 bases). The V end lost 3 bases, the J end lost 3 bases, and 13 bases lay between the germline ends. Germline V gene data show CDR1 as SGHRS and CDR2 as YFSETQ. The CDR3 totals 14 residues.

The V gene is TRBV11-2, the J gene TRBJ1-1, with D tentatively TRBD1 (5 bases). The CDR3 loop spans 16 amino acids. The germline V and J ends were trimmed by 5 bases and 2 bases, with 18 bases remaining between them. Per the germline V gene, CDR1 is SGHAT and CDR2 is FQNNGV. CDR3 sequence (DNA): TGTGCCAGCAGCCTACTTACCAGGGACTCCAACACTGAAGCTTTCTTT. Amino acid sequence: CASSLLTRDSNTEAFF.

This chain uses TRBV7-2 with TRBJ1-6, with 10 bases matching TRBD1. Germline CDR1 and CDR2: SGHTA and FQGNSA. The CDR3 has 16 residues. The J segment lost 7 bases and the V segment lost 2 bases, leaving 5 bases of the junction unmatched. The CDR3 here is CASSLIGQGGNSPLHF. DNA for the CDR3: TGTGCCAGCAGCTTAATAGGACAGGGGGGCAATTCACCCCTCCACTTT.

In nucleotides, the CDR3 is TGCGCCAGCAGCCAAGATATGGGGGGCTGGACTGAAGCTTTCTTT. Residues: CASSQDMGGWTEAFF. The V and J genes are TRBV4-3 and TRBJ1-1, with TRBD1 as a possible D gene (6 bases). The germline V gene encodes CDR1 LGHNA and CDR2 YSLEER. This CDR3 has 15 amino acids. V lost 0 bases and J lost 5, with 13 bases in between.